One sample yielded the 8 T cell receptor beta chains listed below, sequenced in a study of blood T cell repertoires in COVID-19. The repertoire was sequenced with immunoSEQ multiplex PCR; TCRdb's copy has only in-frame clones and lacks some. The sample has approximately 150,000 clones; under 85% are singletons. Sequenced input: peripheral blood. The source is a man aged 50 to 59 with active or convalescent COVID-19.

The chain combines TRBV4-2 with TRBJ1-3; D remains unclear. V was pared by 1 base and J by 0 bases, with 10 bases between. Germline V gives CDR1 LGHNA, CDR2 YNFKEQ. CDR3 length equals 16 residues. CDR3 loop: CASSQVVGGSGNTIYF. The CDR3 bases are TGTGCCAGCAGCCAAGTTGTGGGAGGCTCTGGAAACACCATATATTTT.

The genes are TRBV6-5 and TRBJ1-5; D is perhaps TRBD1 (6 bases). The V end lost 4 bases, the J end lost 6 bases, and 16 bases lay between the germline ends. The CDR3 extends over 15 amino acids. Germline V CDR1 and CDR2: MNHEY, SVGAGI. The CDR3 spells CASSSGTGSGQPQHF. CDR3 bases: TGTGCCAGCAGTTCTGGAACAGGGAGTGGTCAGCCCCAGCATTTT.

As concerns this clone: The same CDR3 also results from other DNA sequences found in this sample. The CDR3 loop is CASSQLQGRTEAFF. CDR3 bases: TGCGCCAGCAGCCAACTACAGGGCAGGACTGAAGCTTTCTTT. The chain couples TRBV4-1 to TRBJ1-1; D is perhaps TRBD1 (6 bases). The CDR3 has 14 residues. V was trimmed by 2 bases and J by 5 bases, leaving 12 bases between them. Germline lookup yields CDR1 MGHRA and CDR2 YSYEKL.

The chain has TRBV5-6 and TRBJ2-7; TRBD1 matches 10 bases. CDR1 SGHDT and CDR2 YYEEEE come from the germline V gene. CDR3 length equals 14 residues. With V trimmed by 4 bases and J by 4 bases, 5 bases remained unmatched. The CDR3 protein is CASSPGTGVYEQYF. In DNA form, the CDR3 reads TGTGCCAGCAGCCCAGGGACAGGGGTATACGAGCAGTACTTC.

In its sample, this clone was seen once. This chain connects TRBV5-3 to TRBJ2-3, with 13 positions matching TRBD2. TRBV5-3 is an ORF; its function is uncertain. Germline trimming cut 5 bases from V and 5 bases from J; bases unmatched to any gene: 8. The CDR3 has 16 amino acids. CDR3 sequence reads: CARRGTSGIMVDTQYF. As DNA, the CDR3 is TGTGCCAGAAGAGGGACTAGCGGGATAATGGTAGATACGCAGTATTTT.

V usage is TRBV11-1 and J usage is TRBJ2-2, with D possibly being TRBD2 (5 bases). The V end was cut by 4 bases, the J end by 5 bases, with 11 bases between. Per the germline V gene, CDR1 is SGHAT and CDR2 is FQDESV (reference sequence). The CDR3 is 14 amino acids. This chain's CDR3 is CASSSGRGTGELFF. The CDR3 nucleotides read TGTGCCAGCAGCTCAGGACGAGGGACCGGGGAGCTGTTTTTT.

The chain combines TRBV3-1 (or the pseudogene TRBV3-2) with TRBJ1-4; 8 bases line up with TRBD1. After removal of 4 bases from V and 3 bases from J, the junction contained 1 base not matched to a gene. In germline, CDR1 is LGHDT, CDR2 YNNKEL (reference sequence). This CDR3 comprises 14 residues. The chain's CDR3 is CASSLGQANEKLFF. The CDR3 DNA reads TGTGCCAGCAGCCTGGGACAGGCTAATGAAAAACTGTTTTTT.

The rearrangement links TRBV9 to TRBJ2-5; TRBD1 might be the D (6 bases). Germline V CDR1 and CDR2: SGDLS, YYNGEE. CDR3 length equals 15 residues. The V gene lost 3 bases and the J gene lost 3 bases, with 15 bases spanning the gap. The CDR3, as DNA: TGTGCCAGCAGCGCCTGGGACAACGTTAAAGAGACCCAGTACTTC. Its translation is CASSAWDNVKETQYF.